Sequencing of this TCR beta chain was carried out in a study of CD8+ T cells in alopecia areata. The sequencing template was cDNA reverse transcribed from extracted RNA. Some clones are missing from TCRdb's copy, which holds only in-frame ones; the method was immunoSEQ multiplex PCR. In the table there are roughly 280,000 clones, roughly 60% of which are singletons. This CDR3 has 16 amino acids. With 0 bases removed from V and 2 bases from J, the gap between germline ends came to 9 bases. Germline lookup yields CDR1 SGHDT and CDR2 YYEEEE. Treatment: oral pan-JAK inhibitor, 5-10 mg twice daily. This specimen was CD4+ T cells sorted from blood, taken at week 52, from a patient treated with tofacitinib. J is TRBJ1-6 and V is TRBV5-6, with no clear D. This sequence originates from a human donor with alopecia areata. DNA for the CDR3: TGTGCCAGCAGCTTGGCGGGCGGGACCTATAATTCACCCCTCCACTTT. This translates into CASSLAGGTYNSPLHF.